The T cell receptor beta chain under discussion was sequenced for a study of T cell responses to AZD1222 COVID-19 vaccine. Regarding the study as a whole: Baseline seropositives among AZD1222 recipients totaled only 5 or 6. CD4 TCRs linked to vaccination spanned spike, dominating at 160-218 and 743-854.

Germline V lookup: CDR1 MNHEY, CDR2 SVGAGI. The CDR3 is 13 amino acids. With 0 bases removed from V and 4 bases from J, the gap between germline ends came to 6 bases. The method was immunoSEQ multiplex PCR; TCRdb's version includes in-frame clones alone and lacks a portion of them. The sample lists around 83,000 clones; more than 75% were seen once. This clone was seen only a few times. Antigen: not known. This TCR was sampled from an adult in good health. The J gene is TRBJ1-2, the V gene TRBV6-5, with a tentative D call TRBD1 (5 bases). The sequences come from peripheral blood, collected on day 0 of AZD1222 vaccination. CDR3 sequence: CASSYSRGYGYTF. The CDR3 nucleotides are TGTGCCAGCAGTTACTCGAGGGGCTATGGCTACACCTTC.